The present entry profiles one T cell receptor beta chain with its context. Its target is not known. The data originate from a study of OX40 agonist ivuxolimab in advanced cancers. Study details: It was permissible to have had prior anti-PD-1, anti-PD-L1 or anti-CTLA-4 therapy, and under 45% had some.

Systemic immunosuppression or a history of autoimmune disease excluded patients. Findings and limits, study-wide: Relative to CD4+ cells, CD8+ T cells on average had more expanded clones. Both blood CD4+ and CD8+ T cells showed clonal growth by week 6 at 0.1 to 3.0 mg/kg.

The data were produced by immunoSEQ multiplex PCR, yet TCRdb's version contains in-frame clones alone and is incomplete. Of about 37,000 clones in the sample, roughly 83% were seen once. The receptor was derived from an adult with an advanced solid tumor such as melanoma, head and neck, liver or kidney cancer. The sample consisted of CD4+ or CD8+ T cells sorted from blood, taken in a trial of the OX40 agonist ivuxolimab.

The CDR3 DNA reads TGTGCCAGCAGCCCAGGGACGGCGTATGGCTACACCTTC. This gives the protein CASSPGTAYGYTF. This sequence joins TRBV7-2 and TRBJ1-2, with D tentatively TRBD1 (5 bases). The CDR3 length is 13 residues. Germline V gene sequence: CDR1 SGHTA, CDR2 FQGNSA. V lost 5 bases, J lost 5 bases, and 12 bases lay in between.